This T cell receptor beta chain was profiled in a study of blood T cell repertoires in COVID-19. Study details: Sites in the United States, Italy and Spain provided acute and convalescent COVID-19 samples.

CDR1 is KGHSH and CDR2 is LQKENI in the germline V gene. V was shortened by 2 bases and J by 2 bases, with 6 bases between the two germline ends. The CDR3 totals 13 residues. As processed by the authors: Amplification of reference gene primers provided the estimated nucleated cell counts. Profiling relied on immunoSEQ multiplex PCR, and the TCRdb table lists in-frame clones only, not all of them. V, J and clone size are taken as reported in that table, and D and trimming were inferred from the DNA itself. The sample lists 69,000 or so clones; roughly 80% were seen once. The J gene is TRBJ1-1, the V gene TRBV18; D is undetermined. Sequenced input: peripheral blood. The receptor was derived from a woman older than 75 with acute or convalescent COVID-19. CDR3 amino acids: CASSPNLNTEAFF. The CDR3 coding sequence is TGTGCCAGCTCACCAAATCTAAACACTGAAGCTTTCTTT.